These 15 T cell receptor beta chains were sequenced from one sample in a study of T cell repertoires in ileal Crohn's disease. Sequenced by immunoSEQ multiplex PCR; TCRdb stores in-frame clones only, minus some. The sample holds more than 11,000 clones, roughly 87% seen once. The specimen sequenced was ileal tissue. These receptors were collected from an adult with Crohn's disease.

V and J are TRBV9 and TRBJ2-3; D ambiguous. The CDR3 has 13 amino acids. CDR1 and CDR2 from the germline V gene are SGDLS and YYNGEE. The ends were cut back, 3 bases at V and 4 bases at J, with 9 bases in the middle. The DNA of the CDR3 is TGTGCCAGCAGCGGGCTTCTGGCAGATACGCAGTATTTT. It is translated as CASSGLLADTQYF. The full variable domain, in which reference TRBV9 and TRBJ2-3 provide the parts outside the CDR3, is DSGVTQTPKHLITATGQRVTLRCSPRSGDLSVYWYQQSLDQGLQFLIQYYNGEERAKGNILERFSAQQFPDLHSELNLSSLELGDSALYFCASSGLLADTQYFGPGTRLTVL.

The J gene is TRBJ2-1, the V gene TRBV6-6; 8 bases map to TRBD1. CDR3 size: 16 residues. Trimming took 5 bases from V and 0 from J; bases not matched to a gene: 6. CDR1 MNHNY and CDR2 SVGAGI come from the germline V gene (reference sequence). CDR3 nucleotide sequence: TGTGCCAGCAGTCGAGACAGGGGCGCCTCCTACAATGAGCAGTTCTTC. It yields the protein CASSRDRGASYNEQFF.

This clone was counted once. This chain uses TRBV4-2 with TRBJ1-1; a possible D gene is TRBD1 (6 bases). Trimming left V 0 bases short and J 5 bases short, with 16 bases between. CDR3 size: 16 residues. Germline CDR1 and CDR2: LGHNA and YNFKEQ. The CDR3 region has the DNA TGTGCCAGCAGCCAAGATTTGGGGGCGAGGGGAACTGAAGCTTTCTTT. Translation gives CASSQDLGARGTEAFF.

This chain joins TRBV19 and TRBJ2-3; 12 bases map to TRBD2. The CDR3 consists of 15 residues. Germline lookup yields CDR1 LNHDA and CDR2 SQIVND (reference sequence). The ends lost 3 bases at V and 7 bases at J; junction bases unmatched: 5. The CDR3 sequence is CASSILAGGRYTQYF. The CDR3 DNA reads as TGTGCCAGTAGTATTCTAGCGGGAGGGCGGTATACGCAGTATTTT.

The V call is TRBV4-1, the J call TRBJ1-1; D is unclear. Germline loops: CDR1 MGHRA, CDR2 YSYEKL. Trimming took off 4 bases at V and 2 bases at J, with 8 bases between the two ends. The CDR3 contains 13 residues. CDR3 sequence: CASSLVKNTEAFF. CDR3 DNA sequence: TGCGCCAGCAGCCTTGTCAAAAACACTGAAGCTTTCTTT.

The chain links TRBV18 to TRBJ2-3; 10 nucleotides match TRBD2. V was pared by 3 bases and J by 2 bases, with 14 bases of the junction left unmatched. The germline V gene encodes CDR1 KGHSH and CDR2 LQKENI. This CDR3 contains 19 residues. CDR3 sequence reads: CASSPGSGGNQISTDTQYF. The CDR3 nucleotides are TGTGCCAGCTCACCGGGTAGCGGGGGGAATCAAATCTCCACAGATACGCAGTATTTT. The full variable domain, in which reference TRBV18 and TRBJ2-3 provide the parts outside the CDR3, is NAGVMQNPRHLVRRRGQEARLRCSPMKGHSHVYWYRQLPEEGLKFMVYLQKENIIDESGMPKERFSAEFPKEGPSILRIQQVVRGDSAAYFCASSPGSGGNQISTDTQYFGPGTRLTVL.

V and J are TRBV15 and TRBJ1-2; D not certain. Germline V gives CDR1 LNHNV, CDR2 YYDKDF (reference sequence). This CDR3 is 14 amino acids long. Trimming removed 4 bases from V and 1 base from J, with 10 bases in between. In nucleotides, the CDR3 is TGTGCCACCAGCACGCGTTTGAATAACTATGGCTACACCTTC. Translating it yields CATSTRLNNYGYTF.

The chain uses TRBV18 and TRBJ2-4; 9 nucleotides agree with TRBD1. V lost 5 bases, J lost 6 bases, and 5 bases stayed unmatched. CDR1 is KGHSH and CDR2 is LQKENI in the germline V gene. The CDR3 is made up of 14 amino acids. The CDR3 region is CASSEEGQGNIQYF. CDR3 bases: TGTGCCAGCTCAGAAGAGGGACAGGGAAACATTCAGTACTTC.

The rearrangement links TRBV7-2 to TRBJ1-5; the D is unclear. This CDR3 spans 15 amino acids. Germline V gene sequence: CDR1 SGHTA, CDR2 FQGNSA. V dropped 1 base and J dropped 2 bases, with 9 bases sitting between them. The DNA of the CDR3 is TGTGCCAGCAGCTTAGATAGTCTACGCAATCAGCCCCAGCATTTT. It is translated as CASSLDSLRNQPQHF. Together with reference TRBV7-2 and TRBJ1-5, the CDR3 gives the full variable domain: GAGVSQSPSNKVTEKGKDVELRCDPISGHTALYWYRQSLGQGLEFLIYFQGNSAPDKSGLPSDRFSAERTGGSVSTLTIQRTQQEDSAVYLCASSLDSLRNQPQHFGDGTRLSIL.

The chain combines TRBV7-3 with TRBJ1-2; tentatively, D is TRBD1 (6 bases). The CDR3 loop spans 14 amino acids. V was clipped by 1 base and J by 6 bases, with 12 bases between them. Germline CDR1 and CDR2: SGHTA and FQGTGA. The CDR3 DNA follows: TGTGCCAGCAGCTTAAATGGGGCAGGGGATGGCTACACCTTC. Translating it yields CASSLNGAGDGYTF.

In its sample, this clone was seen once. The CDR3 DNA sequence: TGTGCCAGCAGCCTCCAGGGTTATAGGACAGATACGCAGTATTTT. Amino acid sequence: CASSLQGYRTDTQYF. This rearrangement joins TRBV7-3 to TRBJ2-3; D perhaps matches TRBD1 (5 bases). The germline V and J ends were trimmed by 5 bases and 3 bases, with 15 bases remaining between them. The germline CDR1 and CDR2 sequences are SGHTA and FQGTGA. CDR3 length: 15 amino acids.

The rearrangement joins TRBV7-2 to TRBJ2-7, with 8 bases fitting TRBD2. V gave up 3 bases and J gave up 5 bases; unmatched junction bases: 6. Per the germline V gene, CDR1 is SGHTA and CDR2 is FQGNSA. The CDR3 spans 14 residues. The CDR3 DNA reads TGTGCCAGCAGCTTCCGGGAGGGTCTCCACGAGCAGTACTTC. Protein sequence: CASSFREGLHEQYF.

This clone was counted a single time. CDR3 sequence: CATGTGDEDRYTDTQYF. The CDR3 nucleotides read TGCGCCACCGGGACAGGGGACGAAGACCGTTACACAGATACGCAGTATTTT. The chain is built from TRBV10-1 and TRBJ2-3, with 10 bases fitting TRBD1. The CDR3 covers 17 residues. Trimming removed 10 bases from V and 2 bases from J; junction bases left unmatched: 15. Germline values: CDR1 WNHNN, CDR2 SYGVQD (reference sequence).

The chain couples TRBV6-5 to TRBJ2-3; 7 positions match TRBD2. CDR3 length: 14 residues. The germline V gene has CDR1 MNHEY and CDR2 SVGAGI. V was pared by 7 bases and J by 1 base, with 5 bases of the junction left unmatched. The CDR3 nucleotides are TGTGCCAGCACCGAGCGGGACGGCACAGATACGCAGTATTTT. Translating it yields CASTERDGTDTQYF.

The chain employs TRBV29-1 and TRBJ2-3, with a tentative D call TRBD1 (6 bases). This CDR3 is built from 14 residues. Germline values: CDR1 SQVTM, CDR2 ANQGSEA. Trimming took off 6 bases at V and 0 bases at J, with 13 bases between the two ends. The CDR3, as DNA: TGCAGCGTCGCCCCGACAGGAAGCACAGATACGCAGTATTTT. It codes for CSVAPTGSTDTQYF.